The 26 T cell receptor beta chains below come from one sample, sequenced in a study of beta chain features in type 1 diabetes. These TCRs' antigens remain unknown. The study's findings and limits: Moderate yet significant TCRB CDR3 shortening was seen in Type 1 diabetes patients in all four CD4+ subsets.

What was sequenced were expressed TCRB transcripts, since all of the isolated RNA had been reverse transcribed. Sequencing used immunoSEQ multiplex PCR; TCRdb keeps in-frame clones, though not all of them. The table shows 150,000 to 200,000 clones, with roughly 60% occurring only once. The sequenced material came from naive CD4+ T cells from blood. These receptors were collected from a man between 25 and 39 years old with type 1 diabetes.

This clone was counted a few times. The chain combines TRBV18 with TRBJ2-4; D is unclear. Germline V gene data show CDR1 as KGHSH and CDR2 as LQKENI. This CDR3 has 13 residues. V was pared by 6 bases and J by 2 bases, with 8 bases between. CDR3 DNA sequence: TGTGCCAGCTCTGGGGTGCCCAAAAACATTCAGTACTTC. Translation: CASSGVPKNIQYF. Filled out from reference TRBV18 and TRBJ2-4, the complete variable domain reads NAGVMQNPRHLVRRRGQEARLRCSPMKGHSHVYWYRQLPEEGLKFMVYLQKENIIDESGMPKERFSAEFPKEGPSILRIQQVVRGDSAAYFCASSGVPKNIQYFGAGTRLSVL.

This clone was counted between two and nine times. The CDR3 spells CASSQAADRNTGELFF. In DNA, the CDR3 is TGCGCCAGCAGCCAAGCGGCGGACAGAAACACCGGGGAGCTGTTTTTT. The chain uses TRBV4-3 and TRBJ2-2; D might be TRBD1 (6 bases). This CDR3 has 16 amino acids. CDR1 is LGHNA, CDR2 YSLEER, per germline. V lost 1 base, J lost 2 bases, and 11 bases lay in between.

The chain couples TRBV6-6 to TRBJ2-1; weak D call: TRBD1 (6 bases). This CDR3 comprises 15 residues. The germline V and J ends were trimmed by 6 bases and 4 bases, with 16 bases remaining between them. CDR1 is MNHNY, CDR2 SVGAGI, per germline (reference sequence). Written as DNA, the CDR3 is TGTGCCAGCAGCTCGAGACAGGAAACATACAATGAGCAGTTCTTC. Amino acids: CASSSRQETYNEQFF.

V gene TRBV23-1 combines with J gene TRBJ2-3, with 11 bases aligning to TRBD1. TRBV23-1 is placed among ORFs of uncertain function. This CDR3 region has 17 residues. The J segment lost 4 bases and the V segment lost 6 bases, leaving 12 bases of the junction unmatched. DNA for the CDR3: TGCGCCAGCAGCCTTCCCTTGGGACAGGGGGGTCCAGATACGCAGTATTTT. Protein sequence: CASSLPLGQGGPDTQYF.

The V gene is TRBV9, the J gene TRBJ2-3; D gene uncertain. The CDR3 totals 13 residues. Trimming took off 3 bases at V and 1 base at J, with 6 bases between the two ends. Per the germline V gene, CDR1 is SGDLS and CDR2 is YYNGEE. The CDR3 DNA reads as TGTGCCAGCAGCGGTAGAGGCACAGATACGCAGTATTTT. This sequence encodes CASSGRGTDTQYF.

This rearrangement joins TRBV7-2 to TRBJ1-2; D not certain. The CDR3 spans 14 residues. Trimming took 2 bases from V and 0 from J, leaving 7 bases between them. The germline V gene encodes CDR1 SGHTA and CDR2 FQGNSA. The DNA of the CDR3 is TGTGCCAGCAGCTTATTGGGGTCTAACTATGGCTACACCTTC. Protein product: CASSLLGSNYGYTF.

As concerns this clone: This same CDR3 is encoded by further DNA sequences in the sample. V usage is TRBV10-3 and J usage is TRBJ2-3, with 12 bases that match TRBD2. CDR1 is ENHRY, CDR2 SYGVKD, per germline. The CDR3 loop spans 16 amino acids. With V trimmed by 3 bases and J by 2 bases, 3 bases remained unmatched. This chain's CDR3 is CAISEGTSGLTDTQYF. As DNA, the CDR3 is TGTGCCATCAGTGAAGGGACTAGCGGGCTCACAGATACGCAGTATTTT.

V and J are TRBV5-4 and TRBJ2-3; 14 bases align to TRBD2. Trimming took 3 bases from V and 2 from J; bases not matched to a gene: 5. CDR1 is SGHNT, CDR2 YYREEE, per germline (reference sequence). This CDR3 is built from 17 residues. CDR3 nucleotides: TGTGCCAGCAGCTACCCGGGACTAGCGGGGGTCACAGATACGCAGTATTTT. Amino acid sequence: CASSYPGLAGVTDTQYF.

The chain links TRBV7-2 to TRBJ2-3; 13 bases are shared with TRBD2. The germline gives CDR1 SGHTA, CDR2 FQGNSA. The V segment lost 4 bases and the J segment 8 bases; nucleotides outside the gene matches: 9. The length of the CDR3 is 16 residues. CDR3 region: CASSSLAGGPLGTQYF. In nucleotides, the CDR3 is TGTGCCAGCAGCTCACTAGCGGGGGGGCCGTTGGGTACGCAGTATTTT.

This chain connects TRBV23-1 to TRBJ1-1, with 7 bases that match TRBD1. TRBV23-1 is identified as an open reading frame with a role that is uncertain. The CDR3 is made up of 15 amino acids. Germline trimming cut 3 bases from V and 2 bases from J; bases unmatched to any gene: 6. The CDR3 reads CASSHNRTGNTEAFF. In nucleotides, the CDR3 is TGCGCCAGCAGTCACAATAGGACAGGTAACACTGAAGCTTTCTTT.

V gene TRBV13 combines with J gene TRBJ1-3; TRBD1 matches 8 bases. This CDR3 has 15 amino acids. Trimming cost V 5 bases and J 0 bases; bases outside gene matches: 3. Germline V CDR1 and CDR2: PRHDT, FYEKMQ (reference sequence). The CDR3 coding sequence is TGTGCCAGCAGCCGGACAGGGATCTCTGGAAACACCATATATTTT. Translated: CASSRTGISGNTIYF.

A few counts support this clone. This chain connects TRBV28 to TRBJ2-3, with D possibly being TRBD1 or TRBD2 (5 bases each). Germline V gene lookup returns CDR1 MDHEN and CDR2 SYDVKM. The CDR3 has 14 amino acids. V was clipped by 8 bases and J by 1 base, with 13 bases between them. CDR3 nucleotide sequence: TGTGCCAGCTCAGGGCGGGCAGGCACAGATACGCAGTATTTT. Translation gives CASSGRAGTDTQYF.

CDR3 loop: CASSSGQGTDNEQFF. Written as DNA, the CDR3 is TGTGCCAGCAGCTCGGGACAGGGAACGGACAATGAGCAGTTCTTC. This chain links TRBV7-9 with TRBJ2-1; 9 nucleotides match TRBD1. Unmatched junction bases numbered 6, after V lost 4 bases and J lost 5 bases. The CDR3 contains 15 residues. In germline, CDR1 is SEHNR, CDR2 FQNEAQ (reference sequence). Drawing the rest from reference TRBV7-9 and TRBJ2-1, the complete variable domain is DTGVSQNPRHKITKRGQNVTFRCDPISEHNRLYWYRQTLGQGPEFLTYFQNEAQLEKSRLLSDRFSAERPKGSFSTLEIQRTEQGDSAMYLCASSSGQGTDNEQFFGPGTRLTVL.

This clone was seen a few times. The V call is TRBV6-5, the J call TRBJ2-1, with no clear D. The CDR3 totals 13 residues. Looked up from germline, CDR1 is MNHEY and CDR2 is SVGAGI. V was cut by 10 bases and J by 9 bases, with 19 bases left in between. The CDR3 sequence: CAKGRRPGSEQFF. CDR3 nucleotide sequence: TGTGCCAAAGGCAGAAGGCCGGGTAGTGAGCAGTTCTTC.

The chain couples TRBV21-1 to TRBJ1-2; TRBD1 is taken as the D call from the table, unchecked against the DNA. TRBV21-1 counts as a pseudogene. The CDR3 spans 11 residues. In DNA, the CDR3 is TGTGCCAGTATCGACAGGGGTGGCTACACCTTC. Amino acids: CASIDRGGYTF.

This clone came up a few times. The CDR3 protein is CSVLRAHEQFF. The CDR3 DNA is TGCAGCGTTTTGCGGGCCCATGAGCAGTTCTTC. The chain is built from TRBV29-1 and TRBJ2-1, with D possibly matching TRBD2 (5 bases). CDR1 is SQVTM, CDR2 ANQGSEA, per germline. Trimming removed 5 bases from V and 8 bases from J, with 10 bases in between. This CDR3 has 11 amino acids.

This chain uses TRBV4-1 with TRBJ2-5; D may be TRBD2 (6 bases). This CDR3 has 14 residues. The germline gives CDR1 MGHRA, CDR2 YSYEKL. Deletions cut 0 bases from V and 4 bases from J, with 9 bases between. CDR3 coding DNA: TGCGCCAGCAGCCAAGATACTAGCCCAGAGACCCAGTACTTC. This gives the protein CASSQDTSPETQYF.

The V gene is TRBV2, the J gene TRBJ2-1; D is ambiguous. Deletions cut 4 bases from V and 4 bases from J, with 8 bases between. The CDR3 totals 13 residues. Germline values: CDR1 SNHLY, CDR2 FYNNEI. CDR3 sequence: CASSAGSYNEQFF. CDR3 DNA: TGTGCCAGCAGTGCGGGCAGTTACAATGAGCAGTTCTTC.

This clone has just a few counts. The chain has TRBV7-9 and TRBJ2-3; D is uncertain. CDR1 is SEHNR, CDR2 FQNEAQ, per germline (reference sequence). The CDR3 has 13 residues. V lost 5 bases, J lost 5 bases, and 11 bases lay in between. The CDR3 protein is CASSPRRLDTQYF. As DNA, the CDR3 is TGTGCCAGCAGCCCCCGGCGTTTAGATACGCAGTATTTT.

This clone was seen just once. The V call is TRBV29-1, the J call TRBJ2-5, with D perhaps matching TRBD1 (6 bases). Germline CDR1 SQVTM, CDR2 ANQGSEA. V lost 7 bases and J 4 bases, leaving 13 bases between the germline ends. This CDR3 is 12 amino acids long. The CDR3 region is CSAQGSSETQYF. In DNA, the CDR3 is TGCAGCGCCCAGGGGTCTTCAGAGACCCAGTACTTC. Complete variable domain (other parts from reference TRBV29-1 and TRBJ2-5): SAVISQKPSRDICQRGTSLTIQCQVDSQVTMMFWYRQQPGQSLTLIATANQGSEATYESGFVIDKFPISRPNLTFSTLTVSNMSPEDSSIYLCSAQGSSETQYFGPGTRLLVL.

In the case of this clone: Additional DNA sequences in this sample encode the identical CDR3. The chain carries TRBV7-9 and TRBJ2-3; D is ambiguous. The CDR3 length is 12 residues. V was pared by 0 bases and J by 3 bases, with 1 base between. The germline gives CDR1 SEHNR, CDR2 FQNEAQ (reference sequence). In nucleotides, the CDR3 is TGTGCCAGCAGCTTAGCGACAGATACGCAGTATTTT. Its protein is CASSLATDTQYF. Full variable domain (remainder filled in from reference TRBV7-9 and TRBJ2-3): DTGVSQNPRHKITKRGQNVTFRCDPISEHNRLYWYRQTLGQGPEFLTYFQNEAQLEKSRLLSDRFSAERPKGSFSTLEIQRTEQGDSAMYLCASSLATDTQYFGPGTRLTVL.

V gene TRBV29-1 combines with J gene TRBJ2-5; D may be TRBD2 (6 bases). Germline CDR1 SQVTM, CDR2 ANQGSEA. The CDR3 has 14 residues. V gave up 7 bases and J gave up 5 bases, with 20 bases separating them. For the CDR3, the DNA is TGCAGCGCCAGCGCCGGGACTGGCGACGAGACCCAGTACTTC. Protein sequence: CSASAGTGDETQYF.

A note on this clone: This sample includes further DNA sequences coding for the same CDR3. The chain links TRBV20-1 to TRBJ2-3; D is unresolved. This CDR3 contains 11 residues. Germline V lookup: CDR1 DFQATT, CDR2 SNEGSKA (reference sequence). V was pared by 3 bases and J by 2 bases, with 3 bases between. The CDR3 reads CSARPTDTQYF. The CDR3 DNA reads as TGCAGTGCTAGGCCCACAGATACGCAGTATTTT.

The chain has TRBV14 and TRBJ2-5, with D hard to call. In germline, CDR1 is SGHDN, CDR2 FVKESK. CDR3 length equals 13 residues. The V and J ends lost 1 base and 4 bases respectively, with 7 bases between them. The CDR3: CASSQVIGETQYF. The DNA of the CDR3 is TGTGCCAGCAGCCAAGTTATAGGAGAGACCCAGTACTTC.

This chain's CDR3 is CAISEREGQGQYF. For the CDR3, the DNA is TGTGCCATCAGTGAGAGGGAGGGACAGGGTCAGTATTTT. The V call is TRBV10-3, the J call TRBJ2-3, with 9 nucleotides matching TRBD1. The germline V gene has CDR1 ENHRY and CDR2 SYGVKD. The V segment lost 2 bases and the J segment 12 bases; nucleotides outside the gene matches: 6. The CDR3 consists of 13 residues.

V usage is TRBV5-1 and J usage is TRBJ2-7; 7 nucleotides agree with TRBD1. The CDR3 runs 13 residues. CDR1 SGHRS and CDR2 YFSETQ come from the germline V gene. Germline trimming cut 0 bases from V and 4 bases from J; bases unmatched to any gene: 1. The CDR3 DNA sequence: TGCGCCAGCAGCTTGGGGGACAGATACGAGCAGTACTTC. It translates to CASSLGDRYEQYF.